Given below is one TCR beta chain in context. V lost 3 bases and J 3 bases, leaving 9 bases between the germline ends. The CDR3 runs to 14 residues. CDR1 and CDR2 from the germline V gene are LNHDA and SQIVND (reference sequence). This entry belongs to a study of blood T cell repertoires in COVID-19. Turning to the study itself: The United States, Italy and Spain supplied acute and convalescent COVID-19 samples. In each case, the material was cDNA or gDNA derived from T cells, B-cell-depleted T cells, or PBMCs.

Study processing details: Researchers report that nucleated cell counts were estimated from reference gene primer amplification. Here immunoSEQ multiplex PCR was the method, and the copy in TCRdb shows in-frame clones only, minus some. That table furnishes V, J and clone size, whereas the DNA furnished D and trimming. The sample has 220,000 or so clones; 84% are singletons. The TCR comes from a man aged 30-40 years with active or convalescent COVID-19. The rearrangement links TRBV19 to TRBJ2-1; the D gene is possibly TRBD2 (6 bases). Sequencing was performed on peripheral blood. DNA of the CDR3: TGTGCCAGTAGTATGACTAGTAACTACAATGAGCAGTTCTTC. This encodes CASSMTSNYNEQFF.